This TCR beta chain derives from a study of cytomegalovirus exposure and HLA in healthy donors. Whole-study context: Most genotyped donors, roughly 83% of 398, had Caucasian-associated genetic ancestry. Findings and limits, study-wide: Analysis performed later showed TCR beta chains linked to HLA being more clonally expanded than equally common others. In vitro data verified three CMV-associated chains as specific for CMV antigens.

For this clone: Its specificity is not known.

The primer mix had 60 Vbeta and 13 Jbeta primers. Clones were read by immunoSEQ multiplex PCR, and TCRdb kept only the in-frame ones, dropping some. This sample yields around 250,000 clones, of which around 80% are seen a single time; almost 8% belongs to the top ten. The specimen sequenced was PBMCs. This TCR was sampled from a woman aged 55-75 years in good health and CMV-seropositive.

The CDR3 DNA sequence: TGTGCCAGCAAGGCTAGGGATACGCAGTATTTT. Its protein product is CASKARDTQYF. J is TRBJ2-3 and V is TRBV27; D call uncertain. The V gene lost 7 bases and the J gene lost 6 bases, with 8 bases spanning the gap. CDR3 size: 11 residues. Germline CDR1 MNHEY, CDR2 SMNVEV (reference sequence).